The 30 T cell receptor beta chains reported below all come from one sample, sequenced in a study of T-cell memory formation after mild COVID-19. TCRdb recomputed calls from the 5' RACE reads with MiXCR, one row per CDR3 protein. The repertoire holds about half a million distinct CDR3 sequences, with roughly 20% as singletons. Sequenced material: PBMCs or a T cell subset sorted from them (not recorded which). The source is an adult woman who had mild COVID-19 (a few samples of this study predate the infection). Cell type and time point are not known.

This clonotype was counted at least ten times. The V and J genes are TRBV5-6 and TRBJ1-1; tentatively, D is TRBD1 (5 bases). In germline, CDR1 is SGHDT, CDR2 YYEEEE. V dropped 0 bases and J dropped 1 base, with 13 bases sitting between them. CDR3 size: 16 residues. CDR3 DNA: TGTGCCAGCAGCTTGGCCCCCACAGGAGCGAACACTGAAGCTTTCTTT. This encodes CASSLAPTGANTEAFF. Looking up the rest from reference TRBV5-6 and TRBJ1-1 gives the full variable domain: DAGVTQSPTHLIKTRGQQVTLRCSPKSGHDTVSWYQQALGQGPQFIFQYYEEEERQRGNFPDRFSGHQFPNYSSELNVNALLLGDSALYLCASSLAPTGANTEAFFGQGTRLTVV.

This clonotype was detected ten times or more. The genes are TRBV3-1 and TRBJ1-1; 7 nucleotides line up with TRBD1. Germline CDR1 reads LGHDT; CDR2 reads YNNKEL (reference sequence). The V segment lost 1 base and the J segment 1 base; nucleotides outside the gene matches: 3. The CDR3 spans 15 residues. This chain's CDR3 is CASSQAGGGNTEAFF. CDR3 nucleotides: TGTGCCAGCAGCCAAGCAGGGGGTGGGAACACTGAAGCTTTCTTT.

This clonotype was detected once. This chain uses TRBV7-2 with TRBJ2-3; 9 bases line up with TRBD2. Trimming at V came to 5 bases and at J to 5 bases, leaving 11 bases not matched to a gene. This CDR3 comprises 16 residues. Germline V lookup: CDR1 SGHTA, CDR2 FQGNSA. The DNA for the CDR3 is TGTGCCAGCAGCCCCGTGGGAGCGGGGGGCATAGATACGCAGTATTTT. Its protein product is CASSPVGAGGIDTQYF. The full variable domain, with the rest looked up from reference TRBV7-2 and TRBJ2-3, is GAGVSQSPSNKVTEKGKDVELRCDPISGHTALYWYRQSLGQGLEFLIYFQGNSAPDKSGLPSDRFSAERTGGSVSTLTIQRTQQEDSAVYLCASSPVGAGGIDTQYFGPGTRLTVL.

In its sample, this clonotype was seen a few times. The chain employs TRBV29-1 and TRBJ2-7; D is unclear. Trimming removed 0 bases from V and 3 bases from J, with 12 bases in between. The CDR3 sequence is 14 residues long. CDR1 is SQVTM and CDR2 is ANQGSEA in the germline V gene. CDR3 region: CSVEDRAKDYEQYF. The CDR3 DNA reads TGCAGCGTTGAAGACCGGGCCAAGGACTACGAGCAGTACTTC.

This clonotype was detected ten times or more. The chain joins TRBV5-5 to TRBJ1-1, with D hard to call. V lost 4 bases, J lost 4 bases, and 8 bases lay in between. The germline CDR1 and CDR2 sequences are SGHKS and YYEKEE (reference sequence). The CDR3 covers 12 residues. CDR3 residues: CASSPVGTEAFF. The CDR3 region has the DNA TGTGCCAGCAGCCCCGTCGGCACTGAAGCTTTCTTT.

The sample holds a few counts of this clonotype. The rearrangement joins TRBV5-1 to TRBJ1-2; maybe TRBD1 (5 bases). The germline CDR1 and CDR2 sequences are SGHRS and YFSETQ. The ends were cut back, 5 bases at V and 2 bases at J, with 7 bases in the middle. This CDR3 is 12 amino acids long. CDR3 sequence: CASSGDNYGYTF. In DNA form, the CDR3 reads TGCGCCAGCAGTGGGGACAACTATGGCTACACCTTC.

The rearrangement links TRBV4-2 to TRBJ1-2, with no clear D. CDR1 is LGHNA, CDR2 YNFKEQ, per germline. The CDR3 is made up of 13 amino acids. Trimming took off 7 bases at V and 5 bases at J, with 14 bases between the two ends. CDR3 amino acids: CASNPSGGYGYTF. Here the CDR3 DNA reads TGTGCCAGCAACCCAAGCGGAGGGTATGGCTACACCTTC.

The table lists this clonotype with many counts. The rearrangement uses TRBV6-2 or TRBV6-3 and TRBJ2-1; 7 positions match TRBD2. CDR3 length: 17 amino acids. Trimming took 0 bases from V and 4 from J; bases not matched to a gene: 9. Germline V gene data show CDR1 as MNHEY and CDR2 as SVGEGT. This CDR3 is CASSYSPPSGIYNEQFF. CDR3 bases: TGTGCCAGCAGTTACTCCCCTCCTAGCGGAATATACAATGAGCAGTTCTTC.

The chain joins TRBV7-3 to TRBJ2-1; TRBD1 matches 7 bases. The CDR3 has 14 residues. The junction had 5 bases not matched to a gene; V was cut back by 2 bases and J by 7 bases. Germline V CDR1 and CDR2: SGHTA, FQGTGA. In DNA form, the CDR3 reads TGTGCCAGCAGCTTAGGCCAGGGGGTAAATGAGCAGTTCTTC. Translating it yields CASSLGQGVNEQFF.

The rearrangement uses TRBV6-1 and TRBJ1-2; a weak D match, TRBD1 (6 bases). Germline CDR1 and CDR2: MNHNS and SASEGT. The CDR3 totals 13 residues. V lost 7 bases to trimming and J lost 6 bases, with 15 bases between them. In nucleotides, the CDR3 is TGTGCCAGCATGTACAGGGTCCTTGATGGCTACACCTTC. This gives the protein CASMYRVLDGYTF.

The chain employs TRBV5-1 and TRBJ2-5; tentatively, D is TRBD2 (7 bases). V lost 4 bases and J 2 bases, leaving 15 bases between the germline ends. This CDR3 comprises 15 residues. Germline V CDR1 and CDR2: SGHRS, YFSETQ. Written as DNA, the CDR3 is TGCGCCAGCAGCCGGGGGGCAGTCTCACAAGAGACCCAGTACTTC. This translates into CASSRGAVSQETQYF.

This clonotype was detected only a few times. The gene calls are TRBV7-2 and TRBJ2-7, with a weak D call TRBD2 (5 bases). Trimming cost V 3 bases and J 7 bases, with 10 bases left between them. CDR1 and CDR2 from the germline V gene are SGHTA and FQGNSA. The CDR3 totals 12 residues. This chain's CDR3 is CASSFYGLEQYF. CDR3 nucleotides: TGTGCCAGCAGCTTCTACGGACTGGAGCAGTACTTC.

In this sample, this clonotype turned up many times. The CDR3 sequence: CASSPRQSSYEQYF. CDR3 nucleotides: TGTGCCAGCAGCCCCCGACAGAGCTCCTACGAGCAGTACTTC. V usage is TRBV4-2 and J usage is TRBJ2-7, with D possibly TRBD1 on 5 matching bases. Per the germline V gene, CDR1 is LGHNA and CDR2 is YNFKEQ. Trimming cost V 4 bases and J 0 bases, with 10 bases left between them. The CDR3 has 14 amino acids.

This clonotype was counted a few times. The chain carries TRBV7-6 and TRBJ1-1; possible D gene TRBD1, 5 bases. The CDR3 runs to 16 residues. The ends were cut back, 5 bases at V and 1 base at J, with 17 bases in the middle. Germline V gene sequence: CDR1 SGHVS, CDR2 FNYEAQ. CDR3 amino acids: CASSLSPGASNTEAFF. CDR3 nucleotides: TGTGCCAGCAGCCTTAGCCCCGGGGCCTCGAACACTGAAGCTTTCTTT.

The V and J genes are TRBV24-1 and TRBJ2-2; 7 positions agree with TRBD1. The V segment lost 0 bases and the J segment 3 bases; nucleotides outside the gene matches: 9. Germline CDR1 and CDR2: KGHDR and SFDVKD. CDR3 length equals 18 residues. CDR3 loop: CATSDLRPQGKDTGELFF. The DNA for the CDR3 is TGTGCCACCAGTGATTTGCGGCCACAGGGGAAAGACACCGGGGAGCTGTTTTTT.

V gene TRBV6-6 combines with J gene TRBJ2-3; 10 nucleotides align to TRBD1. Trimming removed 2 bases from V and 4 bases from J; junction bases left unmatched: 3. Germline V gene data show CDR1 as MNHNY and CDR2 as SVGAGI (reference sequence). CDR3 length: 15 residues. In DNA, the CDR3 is TGTGCCAGCAGTTACCTGACAGGGGGCTCAGATACGCAGTATTTT. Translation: CASSYLTGGSDTQYF.

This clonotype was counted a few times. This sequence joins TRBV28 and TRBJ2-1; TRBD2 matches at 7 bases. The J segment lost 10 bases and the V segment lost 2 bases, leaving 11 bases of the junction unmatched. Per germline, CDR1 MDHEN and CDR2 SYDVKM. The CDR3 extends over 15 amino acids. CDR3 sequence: CASSLGGGSSREQFF. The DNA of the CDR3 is TGTGCCAGCAGTTTAGGCGGGGGTTCCTCCAGGGAGCAGTTCTTC.

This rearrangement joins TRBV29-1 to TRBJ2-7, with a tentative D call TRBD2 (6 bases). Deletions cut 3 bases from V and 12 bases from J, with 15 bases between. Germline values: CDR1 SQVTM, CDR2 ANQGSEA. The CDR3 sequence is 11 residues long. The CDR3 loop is CSVDGAGTSYF. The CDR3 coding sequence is TGCAGCGTTGATGGGGCCGGGACTTCGTACTTC.

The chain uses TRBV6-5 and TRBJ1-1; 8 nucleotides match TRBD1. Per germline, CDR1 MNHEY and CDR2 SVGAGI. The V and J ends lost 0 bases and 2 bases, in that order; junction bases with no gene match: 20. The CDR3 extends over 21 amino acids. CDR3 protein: CASSYSLSGTRFRGRNTEAFF. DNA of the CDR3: TGTGCCAGCAGTTACTCTTTATCGGGGACCCGGTTCAGGGGGCGCAACACTGAAGCTTTCTTT.

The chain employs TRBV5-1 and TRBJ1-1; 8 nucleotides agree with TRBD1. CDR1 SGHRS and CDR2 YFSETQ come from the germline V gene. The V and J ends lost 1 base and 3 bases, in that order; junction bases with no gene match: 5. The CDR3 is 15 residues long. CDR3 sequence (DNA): TGCGCCAGCAGCTTGACAGGGGGAAGGTACACTGAAGCTTTCTTT. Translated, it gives CASSLTGGRYTEAFF.

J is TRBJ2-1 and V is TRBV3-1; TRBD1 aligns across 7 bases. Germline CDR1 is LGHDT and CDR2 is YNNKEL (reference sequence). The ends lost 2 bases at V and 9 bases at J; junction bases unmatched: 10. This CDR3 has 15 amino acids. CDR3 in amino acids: CASSQLAARTGEQFF. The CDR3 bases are TGTGCCAGCAGCCAACTCGCGGCCCGGACAGGTGAGCAGTTCTTC.

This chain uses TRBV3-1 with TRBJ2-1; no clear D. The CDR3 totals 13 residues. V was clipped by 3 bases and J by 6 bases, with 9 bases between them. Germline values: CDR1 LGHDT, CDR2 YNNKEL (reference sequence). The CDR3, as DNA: TGTGCCAGCAGCCAGGTGTATGGCAATGAGCAGTTCTTC. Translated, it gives CASSQVYGNEQFF.

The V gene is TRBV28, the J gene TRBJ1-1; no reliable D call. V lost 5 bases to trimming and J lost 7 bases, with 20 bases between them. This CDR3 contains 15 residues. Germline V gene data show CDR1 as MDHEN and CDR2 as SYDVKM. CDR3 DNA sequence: TGTGCCAGCAGTCCGTTTTCCTCCTCACGGGATGAAGCTTTCTTT. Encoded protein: CASSPFSSSRDEAFF.

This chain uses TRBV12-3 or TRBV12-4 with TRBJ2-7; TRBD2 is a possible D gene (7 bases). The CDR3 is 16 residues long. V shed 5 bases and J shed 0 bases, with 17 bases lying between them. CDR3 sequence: CASSHLGGALSYEQYF. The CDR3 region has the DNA TGTGCCAGCAGTCACCTTGGGGGGGCCCTCTCCTACGAGCAGTACTTC.

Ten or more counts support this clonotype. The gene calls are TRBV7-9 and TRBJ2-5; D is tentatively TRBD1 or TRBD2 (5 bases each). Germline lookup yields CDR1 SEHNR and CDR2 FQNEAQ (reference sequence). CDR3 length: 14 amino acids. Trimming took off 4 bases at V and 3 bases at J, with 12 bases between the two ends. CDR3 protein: CASSSLRGEETQYF. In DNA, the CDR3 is TGTGCCAGCAGCTCGCTTCGGGGCGAAGAGACCCAGTACTTC.

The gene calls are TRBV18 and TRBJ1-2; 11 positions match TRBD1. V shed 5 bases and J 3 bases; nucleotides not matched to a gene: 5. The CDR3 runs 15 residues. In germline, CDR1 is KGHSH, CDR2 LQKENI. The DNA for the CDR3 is TGTGCCAGCTCATCGGGACAGGGGGTTTACTATGGCTACACCTTC. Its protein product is CASSSGQGVYYGYTF.

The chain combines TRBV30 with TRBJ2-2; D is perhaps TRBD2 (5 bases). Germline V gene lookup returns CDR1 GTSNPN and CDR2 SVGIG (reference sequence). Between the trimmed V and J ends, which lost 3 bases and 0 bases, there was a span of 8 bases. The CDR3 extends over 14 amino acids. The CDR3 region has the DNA TGTGCCTGGAGCGGCGGGCCGAACACCGGGGAGCTGTTTTTT. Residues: CAWSGGPNTGELFF.

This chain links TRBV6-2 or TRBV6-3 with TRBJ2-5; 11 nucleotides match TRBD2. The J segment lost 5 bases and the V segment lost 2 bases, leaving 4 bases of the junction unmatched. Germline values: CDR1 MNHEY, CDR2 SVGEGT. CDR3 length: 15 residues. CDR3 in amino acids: CASSYGASGRETQYF. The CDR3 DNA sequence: TGTGCCAGCAGTTACGGTGCTAGCGGGAGGGAGACCCAGTACTTC.

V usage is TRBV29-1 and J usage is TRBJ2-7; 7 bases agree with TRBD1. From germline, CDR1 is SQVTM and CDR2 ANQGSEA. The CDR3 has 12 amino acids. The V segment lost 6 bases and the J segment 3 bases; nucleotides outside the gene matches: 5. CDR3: CSVRQGSYEQYF. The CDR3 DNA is TGCAGCGTCCGACAGGGTAGCTACGAGCAGTACTTC.

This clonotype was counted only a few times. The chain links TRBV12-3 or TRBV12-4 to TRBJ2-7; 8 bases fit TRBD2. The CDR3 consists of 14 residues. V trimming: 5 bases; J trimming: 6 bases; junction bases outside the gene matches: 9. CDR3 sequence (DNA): TGTGCCAGCAGTCCGGGGACTAGGTTGGGCGAGCAGTACTTC. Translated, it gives CASSPGTRLGEQYF.